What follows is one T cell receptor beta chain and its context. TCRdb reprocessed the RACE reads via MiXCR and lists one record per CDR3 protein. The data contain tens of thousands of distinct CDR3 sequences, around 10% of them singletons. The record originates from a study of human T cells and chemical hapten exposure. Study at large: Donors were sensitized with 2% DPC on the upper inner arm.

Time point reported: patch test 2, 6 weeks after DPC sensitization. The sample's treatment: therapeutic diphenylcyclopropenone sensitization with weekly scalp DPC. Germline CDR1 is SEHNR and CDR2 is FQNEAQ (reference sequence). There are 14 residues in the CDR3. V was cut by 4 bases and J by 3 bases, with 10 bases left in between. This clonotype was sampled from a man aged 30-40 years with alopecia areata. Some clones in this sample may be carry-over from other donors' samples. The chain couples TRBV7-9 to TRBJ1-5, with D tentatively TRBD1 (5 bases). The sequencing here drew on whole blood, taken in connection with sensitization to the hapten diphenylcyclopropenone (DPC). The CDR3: CASSSQGANQPQHF. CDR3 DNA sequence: TGTGCCAGCAGCTCTCAGGGAGCCAATCAGCCCCAGCATTTT.